Listed here are 30 T cell receptor beta chains from one sample, sequenced in a study of CD8 T cells in ankylosing spondylitis. A single record per CDR3 protein comes from TCRdb applying MiXCR to the 5' RACE reads. The table records 200,000 or so distinct CDR3 sequences, 20% to 30% of them present only once. The specimen was blood, either unsorted or a sorted T cell fraction (not recorded which). The receptors were gathered from a male donor with ankylosing spondylitis or in good health (not recorded which).

The chain is built from TRBV20-1 and TRBJ1-5; 8 positions agree with TRBD1. V was clipped by 3 bases and J by 6 bases; unmatched bases: 7. Germline loops: CDR1 DFQATT, CDR2 SNEGSKA (reference sequence). CDR3 size: 14 residues. This CDR3 is CSASLGQGGQPQHF. In DNA form, the CDR3 reads TGCAGTGCTAGTCTAGGACAGGGAGGTCAGCCCCAGCATTTT.

The V call is TRBV20-1, the J call TRBJ2-7; 9 bases are shared with TRBD2. The trim removed 5 bases at V and 5 bases at J, leaving 4 bases unmatched. This CDR3 has 12 residues. Looked up from germline, CDR1 is DFQATT and CDR2 is SNEGSKA (reference sequence). CDR3 nucleotides: TGCAGTGCTGGACTAGCGCGCCACGAGCAGTACTTC. It is translated as CSAGLARHEQYF.

This chain links TRBV29-1 with TRBJ2-2, with D maybe TRBD2 (6 bases). CDR3 length: 14 amino acids. The V end lost 7 bases, the J end lost 3 bases, and 15 bases lay between the germline ends. Germline CDR1 SQVTM, CDR2 ANQGSEA. CDR3 residues: CSAYTSPDTGELFF. CDR3 nucleotides: TGCAGCGCTTACACTAGCCCTGACACCGGGGAGCTGTTTTTT.

The CDR3 DNA is TGTGCCAGCAGCTCCTCTATACAGGGGAGTCTACACGAGCAGTACTTC. It codes for CASSSSIQGSLHEQYF. This chain uses TRBV6-2 or TRBV6-3 with TRBJ2-7, with 7 bases that match TRBD1. The V gene end was trimmed by 6 bases and the J gene end by 5 bases; junction bases not matched to a gene: 16. Germline assignment: CDR1 MNHEY and CDR2 SVGEGT. This CDR3 region has 16 residues.

This clonotype was counted ten times or more. This chain links TRBV12-3 or TRBV12-4 with TRBJ1-1; D unresolved. The V end was cut by 5 bases, the J end by 4 bases, with 8 bases between. The CDR3 extends over 12 amino acids. CDR3 amino acids: CASSLTSTEAFF. In DNA form, the CDR3 reads TGTGCCAGCAGTCTAACTTCCACTGAAGCTTTCTTT.

CDR3 residues: CASSLGLNYGYTF. The CDR3 nucleotides are TGTGCCAGCAGCTTGGGACTCAACTATGGCTACACCTTC. The genes are TRBV5-6 and TRBJ1-2; D gene ambiguous. Trimming removed 0 bases from V and 2 bases from J, with 5 bases in between. Germline lookup yields CDR1 SGHDT and CDR2 YYEEEE. The CDR3 sequence is 13 residues long.

The sample holds many counts of this clonotype. This chain joins TRBV7-2 and TRBJ2-4; 7 bases agree with TRBD2. Trimming at V came to 0 bases and at J to 9 bases, leaving 8 bases not matched to a gene. This CDR3 region has 15 residues. Germline CDR1 and CDR2: SGHTA and FQGNSA. Here the CDR3 reads CASSLAGGGGSIQYF. The DNA of the CDR3 is TGTGCCAGCAGCTTAGCGGGCGGGGGTGGTAGCATTCAGTACTTC. Using reference TRBV7-2 and TRBJ2-4 for the parts outside the CDR3, the full variable domain is GAGVSQSPSNKVTEKGKDVELRCDPISGHTALYWYRQSLGQGLEFLIYFQGNSAPDKSGLPSDRFSAERTGGSVSTLTIQRTQQEDSAVYLCASSLAGGGGSIQYFGAGTRLSVL.

The chain uses TRBV7-2 and TRBJ2-3; D uncertain. V was shortened by 6 bases and J by 7 bases, with 11 bases between the two germline ends. Germline CDR1 reads SGHTA; CDR2 reads FQGNSA. The CDR3 is made up of 12 amino acids. The CDR3 sequence is CASSKTAYTQYF. The CDR3 DNA reads as TGTGCCAGCAGTAAAACGGCCTATACGCAGTATTTT. Using reference TRBV7-2 and TRBJ2-3 for the parts outside the CDR3, the full variable domain is GAGVSQSPSNKVTEKGKDVELRCDPISGHTALYWYRQSLGQGLEFLIYFQGNSAPDKSGLPSDRFSAERTGGSVSTLTIQRTQQEDSAVYLCASSKTAYTQYFGPGTRLTVL.

In this sample, this clonotype turned up many times. V is TRBV27 and J is TRBJ1-6; a possible D gene is TRBD1 (5 bases). The CDR3 has 14 residues. Germline V gene data show CDR1 as MNHEY and CDR2 as SMNVEV (reference sequence). The germline V and J ends were trimmed by 3 bases and 5 bases, with 8 bases remaining between them. The chain's CDR3 is CASSFTGHNSPLHF. DNA for the CDR3: TGTGCCAGCAGTTTCACAGGACATAATTCACCCCTCCACTTT.

V usage is TRBV20-1 and J usage is TRBJ2-1, with 13 nucleotides matching TRBD2. The CDR3 totals 17 residues. Germline V lookup: CDR1 DFQATT, CDR2 SNEGSKA (reference sequence). V gave up 6 bases and J gave up 3 bases; unmatched junction bases: 11. The CDR3 nucleotides read TGCAGTGCAGAGACTAGCGGGAGGTCCCCTTACTACAATGAGCAGTTCTTC. It codes for CSAETSGRSPYYNEQFF.

This chain joins TRBV20-1 and TRBJ2-7; D is ambiguous. Per the germline V gene, CDR1 is DFQATT and CDR2 is SNEGSKA (reference sequence). V was trimmed by 3 bases and J by 1 base, leaving 13 bases between them. The CDR3 runs to 14 residues. The CDR3 region has the DNA TGCAGTGCTAGTCCGACCCTAGATTCCTACGAGCAGTACTTC. Protein: CSASPTLDSYEQYF.

This clonotype was counted at least ten times. The chain joins TRBV28 to TRBJ2-2; 9 bases agree with TRBD2. V shed 8 bases, J shed 1 base, and the junction held 2 bases outside the gene matches. Germline lookup yields CDR1 MDHEN and CDR2 SYDVKM. This CDR3 has 14 amino acids. CDR3 DNA: TGTGCCAGCCAACTAGCGGGGAACACCGGGGAGCTGTTTTTT. This gives the protein CASQLAGNTGELFF.

As to this clonotype: A read error is possible here, since a much larger clone lies one base away. This rearrangement joins TRBV6-1 to TRBJ2-7; D may match TRBD1 or TRBD2 (6 bases each). The CDR3 totals 12 residues. Germline V lookup: CDR1 MNHNS, CDR2 SASEGT. CDR3 coding DNA: TGTGCCAGCATGGGGGGCTCCTACGAGCAGTGCTTC. Protein: CASMGGSYEQCF.

This clonotype was picked up many times. The chain uses TRBV6-5 and TRBJ1-1; D uncertain. The CDR3 loop spans 16 amino acids. Trimming pared 0 bases from V and 0 bases from J, leaving 11 bases between. In germline, CDR1 is MNHEY, CDR2 SVGAGI. The CDR3 protein is CASSYSPRPMNTEAFF. CDR3 DNA: TGTGCCAGCAGTTACTCACCGCGGCCGATGAACACTGAAGCTTTCTTT.

The V gene is TRBV5-8, the J gene TRBJ2-7, with 10 bases matching TRBD2. V shed 2 bases and J 3 bases; nucleotides not matched to a gene: 8. This CDR3 has 16 residues. Germline lookup yields CDR1 SGHTS and CDR2 YDEGEE. The CDR3, as DNA: TGTGCCAGCAGCTTATACAGGACTAGCGGTTACTACGAGCAGTACTTC. This translates into CASSLYRTSGYYEQYF.

This clonotype was observed a few times. J is TRBJ2-1 and V is TRBV5-5; D remains ambiguous. V was cut by 3 bases and J by 12 bases, with 16 bases left in between. CDR3 length: 13 residues. Germline values: CDR1 SGHKS, CDR2 YYEKEE (reference sequence). CDR3 in amino acids: CASSSDRPLGQFF. The CDR3 coding sequence is TGTGCCAGCAGCTCGGACCGACCGTTAGGGCAGTTCTTC. Full variable domain (rest looked up from reference TRBV5-5 and TRBJ2-1): DAGVTQSPTHLIKTRGQQVTLRCSPISGHKSVSWYQQVLGQGPQFIFQYYEKEERGRGNFPDRFSARQFPNYSSELNVNALLLGDSALYLCASSSDRPLGQFFGPGTRLTVL.

Many counts were recorded for this clonotype. This rearrangement joins TRBV6-2 or TRBV6-3 to TRBJ1-5; TRBD1 might be the D (6 bases). CDR1 MNHEY and CDR2 SVGEGT come from the germline V gene. This CDR3 contains 15 residues. The V end lost 6 bases, the J end lost 4 bases, and 16 bases lay between the germline ends. CDR3 amino acids: CASSVDSLGNQPQHF. In nucleotides, the CDR3 is TGTGCCAGCAGCGTGGACAGTCTGGGTAATCAGCCCCAGCATTTT.

This rearrangement joins TRBV20-1 to TRBJ1-2, with unresolved D. Trimming pared 6 bases from V and 8 bases from J, leaving 13 bases between. Per the germline V gene, CDR1 is DFQATT and CDR2 is SNEGSKA (reference sequence). CDR3 length: 11 amino acids. The CDR3 nucleotides read TGCAGTGCAAACGCAGTTTGGGGCTACACCTTC. It yields the protein CSANAVWGYTF.

The V and J genes are TRBV29-1 and TRBJ1-2; D unclear. V dropped 6 bases and J dropped 8 bases, with 16 bases sitting between them. CDR3 length: 12 residues. Germline lookup yields CDR1 SQVTM and CDR2 ANQGSEA. CDR3: CSVSGLLGGYTF. DNA of the CDR3: TGCAGCGTGTCGGGTCTGCTAGGCGGCTACACCTTC.

This clonotype has a count of ten or more. The chain employs TRBV2 and TRBJ2-1, with TRBD2 identical over 10 bases. Germline CDR1 reads SNHLY; CDR2 reads FYNNEI. J was trimmed by 5 bases and V by 6 bases; bases with no gene match: 7. CDR3 length: 15 residues. Here the CDR3 DNA reads TGTGCCAGCAGAGCCGGGACTAGCGTAAACAATGAGCAGTTCTTC. It yields the protein CASRAGTSVNNEQFF.

The rearrangement links TRBV20-1 to TRBJ2-3, with D unresolved. The CDR3 is made up of 10 amino acids. Trimming pared 4 bases from V and 6 bases from J, leaving 5 bases between. Germline assignment: CDR1 DFQATT and CDR2 SNEGSKA (reference sequence). The CDR3 DNA is TGCAGTGCTATACTTGATACGCAGTATTTT. This translates into CSAILDTQYF.

This clonotype was observed at least ten times. The genes are TRBV7-2 and TRBJ2-7, with 8 bases aligning to TRBD2. The CDR3 loop spans 17 amino acids. The ends lost 1 base at V and 0 bases at J; junction bases unmatched: 8. Germline assignment: CDR1 SGHTA and CDR2 FQGNSA. CDR3 amino acids: CASSLGISGTSSYEQYF. In DNA, the CDR3 is TGTGCCAGCAGCTTAGGAATTAGCGGGACGAGCTCCTACGAGCAGTACTTC. Variable domain in full (rest from reference TRBV7-2 and TRBJ2-7): GAGVSQSPSNKVTEKGKDVELRCDPISGHTALYWYRQSLGQGLEFLIYFQGNSAPDKSGLPSDRFSAERTGGSVSTLTIQRTQQEDSAVYLCASSLGISGTSSYEQYFGPGTRLTVT.

This chain joins TRBV10-1 and TRBJ2-2; 8 nucleotides match TRBD1. CDR3 size: 15 residues. Germline CDR1 WNHNN, CDR2 SYGVQD (reference sequence). V was pared by 4 bases and J by 1 base, with 2 bases of the junction left unmatched. DNA of the CDR3: TGCGCCAGCAGTGGGGACAGGTTGAACACCGGGGAGCTGTTTTTT. It encodes CASSGDRLNTGELFF.

As concerns this clonotype: This may come from a read error, since a much larger clone is one base off. This chain connects TRBV29-1 to TRBJ2-5; D gene ambiguous. Germline V gene sequence: CDR1 SQVTM, CDR2 ANQGSEA. The CDR3 totals 11 residues. The DNA of the CDR3 is TGCAGCGTTTTACCGTCCAAGACCCAGAACTTC. Its protein is CSVLPSKTQNF.

Many counts were recorded for this clonotype. The chain links TRBV20-1 to TRBJ1-3; TRBD1 might be the D (6 bases). Per germline, CDR1 DFQATT and CDR2 SNEGSKA (reference sequence). Deletions cut 2 bases from V and 2 bases from J, with 7 bases between. The CDR3 sequence is 13 residues long. CDR3 loop: CSARNRAGNTIYF. CDR3 coding DNA: TGCAGTGCTAGAAACAGGGCTGGAAACACCATATATTTT.

This clonotype was seen repeatedly, ten times or more. The chain couples TRBV20-1 to TRBJ2-7; no clear D gene. This CDR3 comprises 10 residues. The germline gives CDR1 DFQATT, CDR2 SNEGSKA (reference sequence). V lost 5 bases and J lost 2, with 4 bases in between. CDR3 in DNA: TGCAGTGCTGATACCTACGAGCAGTACTTC. Amino acids: CSADTYEQYF.

The chain is built from TRBV24-1 and TRBJ2-5, with D hard to call. Trimming took off 3 bases at V and 1 base at J, with 8 bases between the two ends. Germline-derived CDR1 and CDR2 are KGHDR and SFDVKD. The CDR3 sequence is 14 residues long. CDR3 sequence: CATSDRASQETQYF. The CDR3 region has the DNA TGTGCCACCAGTGATCGGGCCAGCCAAGAGACCCAGTACTTC.

This clonotype turned up a few times. The CDR3 region is CSVEDRQGNTGELFF. CDR3 DNA: TGCAGCGTTGAAGACCGGCAGGGGAACACCGGGGAGCTGTTTTTT. The J gene is TRBJ2-2, the V gene TRBV29-1, with D perhaps TRBD1 (5 bases). V was clipped by 0 bases and J by 1 base, with 9 bases between them. There are 15 residues in the CDR3. Germline assignment: CDR1 SQVTM and CDR2 ANQGSEA.

In its sample, this clonotype was seen many times. The chain employs TRBV5-1 and TRBJ1-2; 9 bases match TRBD1. The V gene end was trimmed by 0 bases and the J gene end by 4 bases; junction bases not matched to a gene: 7. The CDR3 has 16 residues. From germline, CDR1 is SGHRS and CDR2 YFSETQ. CDR3 in DNA: TGCGCCAGCAGCTTGGTCGGGACAGGGAACGTCTATGGCTACACCTTC. It yields the protein CASSLVGTGNVYGYTF. Together with reference TRBV5-1 and TRBJ1-2, the CDR3 gives the full variable domain: KAGVTQTPRYLIKTRGQQVTLSCSPISGHRSVSWYQQTPGQGLQFLFEYFSETQRNKGNFPGRFSGRQFSNSRSEMNVSTLELGDSALYLCASSLVGTGNVYGYTFGSGTRLTVV.

V and J are TRBV5-5 and TRBJ2-5; D is perhaps TRBD2 (6 bases). V was trimmed by 0 bases and J by 5 bases, leaving 17 bases between them. This CDR3 has 16 residues. Germline values: CDR1 SGHKS, CDR2 YYEKEE (reference sequence). The CDR3 here is CASSLGGTRDFETQYF. CDR3 nucleotides: TGTGCCAGCAGCTTGGGCGGGACGCGAGACTTTGAGACCCAGTACTTC. Variable domain in full (rest from reference TRBV5-5 and TRBJ2-5): DAGVTQSPTHLIKTRGQQVTLRCSPISGHKSVSWYQQVLGQGPQFIFQYYEKEERGRGNFPDRFSARQFPNYSSELNVNALLLGDSALYLCASSLGGTRDFETQYFGPGTRLLVL.